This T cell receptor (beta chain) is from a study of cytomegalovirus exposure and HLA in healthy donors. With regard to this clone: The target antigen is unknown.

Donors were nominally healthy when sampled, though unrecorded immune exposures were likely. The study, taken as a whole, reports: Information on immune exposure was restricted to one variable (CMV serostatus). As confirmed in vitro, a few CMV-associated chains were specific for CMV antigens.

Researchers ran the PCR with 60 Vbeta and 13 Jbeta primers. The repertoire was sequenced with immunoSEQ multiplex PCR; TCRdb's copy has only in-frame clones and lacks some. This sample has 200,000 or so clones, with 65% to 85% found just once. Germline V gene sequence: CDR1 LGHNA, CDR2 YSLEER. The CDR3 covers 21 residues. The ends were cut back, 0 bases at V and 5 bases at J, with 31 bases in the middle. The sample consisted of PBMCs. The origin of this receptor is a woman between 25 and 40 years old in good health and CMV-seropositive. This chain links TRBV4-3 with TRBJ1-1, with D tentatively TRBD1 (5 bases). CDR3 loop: CASSQDLRPEIWTSGVTEAFF. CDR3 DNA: TGCGCCAGCAGCCAAGATTTGCGACCCGAAATCTGGACAAGTGGGGTGACTGAAGCTTTCTTT.